This TCR beta chain derives from a study of T cell responses to AZD1222 COVID-19 vaccine. Generated by immunoSEQ multiplex PCR, the TCRdb table keeps only in-frame clones and is missing some. The sample consists of about 86,000 clones, more than 75% of them appearing once. The CDR3 totals 12 residues. Germline-derived CDR1 and CDR2 are LNHDA and SQIVND (reference sequence). V gave up 5 bases and J gave up 6 bases, with 10 bases separating them. This TCR was sampled from an adult who received the AZD1222 COVID-19 vaccine. V usage is TRBV19 and J usage is TRBJ1-2; D is possibly TRBD1 (5 bases). This sample comprised peripheral blood, obtained 28 days after the second AZD1222 dose. Written as DNA, the CDR3 is TGTGCCAGTAGTTTCGGGACTGATGGCTACACCTTC. This gives the protein CASSFGTDGYTF.